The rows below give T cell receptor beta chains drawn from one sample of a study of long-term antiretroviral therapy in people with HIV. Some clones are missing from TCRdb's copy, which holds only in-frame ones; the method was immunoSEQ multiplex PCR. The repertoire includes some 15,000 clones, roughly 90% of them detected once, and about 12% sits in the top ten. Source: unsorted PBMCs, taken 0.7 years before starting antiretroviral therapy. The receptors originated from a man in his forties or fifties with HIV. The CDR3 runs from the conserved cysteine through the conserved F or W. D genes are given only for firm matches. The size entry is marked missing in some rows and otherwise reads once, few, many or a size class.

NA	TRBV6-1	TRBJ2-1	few	CASLSRVHNEQFF	TGTGCCAGCTTGTCCAGGGTCCACAATGAGCAGTTCTTC
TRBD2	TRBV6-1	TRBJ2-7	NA	CASRAWRTGGNEQYF	TGTGCCAGCAGGGCCTGGAGGACGGGAGGGAACGAGCAGTACTTC
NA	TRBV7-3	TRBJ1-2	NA	CASSPGSGDYGYTF	TGTGCCAGCAGCCCTGGTTCAGGGGACTATGGCTACACCTTC
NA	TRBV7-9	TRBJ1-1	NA	CASSPALAEAFF	TGTGCCAGCAGCCCCGCGTTAGCTGAAGCTTTCTTT
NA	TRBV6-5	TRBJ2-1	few	CASRRAPRGYNEQFF	TGTGCCAGCCGGCGGGCTCCCCGGGGCTACAATGAGCAGTTCTTC
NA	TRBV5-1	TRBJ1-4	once	CASSLQGGSEKLFF	TGCGCCAGCAGTTTACAGGGCGGTTCTGAAAAACTGTTTTTT
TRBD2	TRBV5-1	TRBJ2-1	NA	CASSSEGSIAGRYNEQFF	TGCGCCAGCAGCTCCGAAGGGTCTATAGCGGGGCGATACAATGAGCAGTTCTTC
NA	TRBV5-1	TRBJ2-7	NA	CASSRQGGYEQYF	TGCGCCAGCAGCCGTCAGGGGGGATACGAGCAGTACTTC
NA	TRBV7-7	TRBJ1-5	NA	CASSFFRDGQPQHF	TGTGCTAGCAGCTTTTTCAGGGACGGTCAGCCCCAGCATTTT
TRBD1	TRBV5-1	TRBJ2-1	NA	CASASDRAYNEQFF	TGCGCCAGCGCTTCGGACAGGGCGTACAATGAGCAGTTCTTC
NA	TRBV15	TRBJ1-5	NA	CATSRAPNQPQHF	TGTGCCACCAGCAGAGCCCCAAATCAGCCCCAGCATTTT
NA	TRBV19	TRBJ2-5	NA	CASSISRGETQYF	TGTGCCAGTAGTATAAGCAGGGGAGAGACCCAGTACTTC
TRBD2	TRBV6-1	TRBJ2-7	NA	CASSEGLAASREQYF	TGTGCCAGCAGTGAAGGTCTAGCGGCCTCGAGGGAGCAGTACTTC
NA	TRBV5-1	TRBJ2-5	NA	CASQVTGTAETQYF	TGCGCCAGCCAGGTAACAGGGACTGCAGAGACCCAGTACTTC
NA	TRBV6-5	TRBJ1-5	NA	CASSHQNQPQHF	TGTGCCAGCAGTCACCAGAATCAGCCCCAGCATTTT
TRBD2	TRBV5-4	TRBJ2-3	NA	CASSLTSDDTDTQYF	TGTGCCAGCAGCCTCACTAGCGATGACACAGATACGCAGTATTTT
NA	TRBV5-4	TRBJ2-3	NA	CASSLPGVGTDTQYF	TGTGCCAGCAGCTTGCCGGGAGTGGGTACAGATACGCAGTATTTT
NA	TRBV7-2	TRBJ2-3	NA	CASSLTPGTDTQYF	TGTGCCAGCAGCTTAACCCCTGGCACAGATACGCAGTATTTT
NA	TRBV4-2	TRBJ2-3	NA	CASSQGNGAGDTQYF	TGTGCCAGCAGCCAAGGTAACGGAGCCGGAGATACGCAGTATTTT
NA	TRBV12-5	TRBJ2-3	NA	CASGNGGSHRDTQYF	TGTGCTAGTGGTAACGGAGGTTCGCACAGGGATACGCAGTATTTT
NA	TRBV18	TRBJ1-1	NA	CASSPPGGNTEAFF	TGTGCCAGCTCACCACCGGGGGGGAACACTGAAGCTTTCTTT
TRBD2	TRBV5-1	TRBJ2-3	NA	CASSFSGGSTDTQYF	TGCGCCAGCAGCTTTAGCGGGGGTAGCACAGATACGCAGTATTTT
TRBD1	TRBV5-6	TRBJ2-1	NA	CASSFRTGDKDEQFF	TGTGCCAGCAGCTTTAGAACAGGGGATAAGGATGAGCAGTTCTTC
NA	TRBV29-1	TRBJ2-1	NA	CSVPPASGIYNEQFF	TGCAGCGTTCCCCCAGCGAGCGGAATCTACAATGAGCAGTTCTTC
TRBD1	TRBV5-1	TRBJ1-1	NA	CASSGGQGAGGAEAFF	TGCGCCAGCAGCGGAGGACAGGGGGCAGGGGGTGCTGAAGCTTTCTTT
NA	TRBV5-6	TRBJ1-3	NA	CASSPAGESSGNTIYF	TGTGCCAGCAGCCCAGCTGGCGAGAGCTCTGGAAACACCATATATTTT
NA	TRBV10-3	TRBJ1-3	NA	CAISEYRNTIYF	TGTGCCATCAGTGAGTACAGAAACACCATATATTTT
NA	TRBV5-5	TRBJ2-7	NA	CASSLAGVPTYEQYF	TGTGCCAGCAGCTTAGCAGGGGTTCCTACCTACGAGCAGTACTTC
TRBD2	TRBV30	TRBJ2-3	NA	CAWTPEERGGRSDTQYF	TGTGCCTGGACCCCGGAGGAGCGGGGGGGCAGATCAGATACGCAGTATTTT
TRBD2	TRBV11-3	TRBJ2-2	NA	CASSSPGTSGYTGELFF	TGTGCCAGCTCGTCTCCTGGGACTAGCGGGTACACCGGGGAGCTGTTTTTT
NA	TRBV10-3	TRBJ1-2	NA	CAISESGPGWGYTF	TGTGCCATCAGTGAGTCGGGCCCGGGTTGGGGCTACACCTTC
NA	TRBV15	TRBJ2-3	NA	CATSTRAPPDTQYF	TGTGCCACCAGCACGCGGGCGCCCCCAGATACGCAGTATTTT
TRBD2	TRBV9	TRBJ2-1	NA	CASSAGLAGGDEQFF	TGTGCCAGCAGCGCCGGACTAGCGGGAGGCGATGAGCAGTTCTTC
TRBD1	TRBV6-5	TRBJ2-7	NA	CASSLTWDREDEQYF	TGTGCCAGCAGCTTAACATGGGACAGGGAAGACGAGCAGTACTTC
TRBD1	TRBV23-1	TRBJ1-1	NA	CASSPRQGVGYTEAFF	TGCGCCAGCAGTCCTAGACAGGGTGTAGGGTACACTGAAGCTTTCTTT
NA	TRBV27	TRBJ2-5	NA	CASSRRFQETQYF	TGTGCCAGCAGTCGGAGATTCCAAGAGACCCAGTACTTC
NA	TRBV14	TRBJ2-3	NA	CASSHGWGQGGPDTQYF	TGTGCCAGCAGCCATGGGTGGGGACAAGGAGGCCCAGATACGCAGTATTTT
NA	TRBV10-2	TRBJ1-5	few	CASGGSRSQHF	TGCGCCAGTGGGGGTTCCCGATCCCAGCATTTT